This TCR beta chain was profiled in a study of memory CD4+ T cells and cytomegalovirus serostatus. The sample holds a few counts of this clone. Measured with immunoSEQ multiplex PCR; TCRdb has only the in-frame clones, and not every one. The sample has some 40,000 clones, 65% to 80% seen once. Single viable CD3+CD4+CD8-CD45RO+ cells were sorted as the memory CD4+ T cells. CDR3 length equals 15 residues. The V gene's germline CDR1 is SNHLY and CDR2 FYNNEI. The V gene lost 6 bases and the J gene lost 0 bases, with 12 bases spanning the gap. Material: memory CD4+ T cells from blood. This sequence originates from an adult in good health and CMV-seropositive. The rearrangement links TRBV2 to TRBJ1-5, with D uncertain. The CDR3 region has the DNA TGTGCCAGCAGGGATAGAGGATATAGCAATCAGCCCCAGCATTTT. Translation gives CASRDRGYSNQPQHF.